This TCR beta chain was obtained from a study of cytomegalovirus exposure and HLA in healthy donors. Whole-study findings and limits: Specific recognition of CMV antigens was confirmed in vitro for a few chains (all CMV-associated). The number of N-insertions in an Asian-associated ancestry cluster was reportedly below the roughly 700-donor mean in a later analysis.

As regards this clone: Its cognate antigen is unknown.

The V gene's germline CDR1 is MNHEY and CDR2 SMNVEV (reference sequence). V was shortened by 6 bases and J by 1 base, with 12 bases between the two germline ends. CDR3 size: 14 residues. 60 Vbeta and 13 Jbeta primers were used in PCR. Libraries were prepared by immunoSEQ multiplex PCR; TCRdb keeps only in-frame clonotypes and omits some of them. The data hold about 130,000 clones, with roughly three quarters observed a single time. This clonotype originated in a man younger than 45 in good health and CMV-seropositive. This chain uses TRBV27 with TRBJ2-5; tentative D call: TRBD2 (5 bases). Specimen: PBMCs. This CDR3 reads CASSQAELQETQYF. The CDR3 bases are TGTGCCAGCAGCCAAGCGGAGCTCCAAGAGACCCAGTACTTC.